In this sample, the clone carrying this T cell receptor (beta chain) turned up a few times. The entry originates in a study of T-cell reconstitution after alpha-beta-depleted transplantation in children. The CDR3 consists of 15 residues. The germline CDR1 and CDR2 sequences are SEHNR and FQNEAQ (reference sequence). V dropped 6 bases and J dropped 5; count of bases not matched to a gene: 4. Unique molecular identifiers were incorporated when the TCRbeta library was constructed. TCRdb re-called the PCR reads through MiXCR, storing one row per CDR3 protein. The table lists 200,000 to 250,000 distinct CDR3 sequences, about 9.2% of them singletons.

The sample was PBMCs from the stem cell graft donor, taken from the stem cell graft. The chain employs TRBV7-9 and TRBJ2-2; TRBD2 matches at 12 bases. The TCR was taken from a human donor who donated a stem cell graft to a child with acute lymphoblastic leukemia. CDR3 sequence reads: CASSPGTSGTGELFF. The CDR3 DNA follows: TGTGCCAGCAGTCCCGGGACTAGCGGGACCGGGGAGCTGTTTTTT.